This T cell receptor (beta chain) appears in the sequencing data of a study of CD8 T cells in ankylosing spondylitis. Whole-study findings and limits: It was reported that disease-linked clones were significantly enriched in matched ankylosing spondylitis synovial fluid. Disease-associated clones were CD8+ and fairly uncommon in peripheral blood.

As for this clonotype: Its antigen remains unknown.

CDR1 is DFQATT and CDR2 is SNEGSKA in the germline V gene (reference sequence). The CDR3 totals 14 residues. With V trimmed by 1 base and J by 0 bases, 1 base remained unmatched. Quantitative 5'-RACE with molecular barcodes produced the TCR beta libraries. TCRdb called the 5' RACE reads again in MiXCR, with one record for every CDR3 protein. Among 200,000 to 250,000 distinct CDR3 sequences, more than 25% were seen once, and the ten largest hold more than 6.5%. The chain links TRBV20-1 to TRBJ2-7; TRBD2 aligns across 9 bases. This receptor was obtained from a male donor with ankylosing spondylitis or in good health (not recorded which). The sample was blood, either unsorted or a sorted T cell fraction (not recorded which). In nucleotides, the CDR3 is TGCAGTGCTAGAGCTAGCGGGACCTCCTACGAGCAGTACTTC. Its protein is CSARASGTSYEQYF.